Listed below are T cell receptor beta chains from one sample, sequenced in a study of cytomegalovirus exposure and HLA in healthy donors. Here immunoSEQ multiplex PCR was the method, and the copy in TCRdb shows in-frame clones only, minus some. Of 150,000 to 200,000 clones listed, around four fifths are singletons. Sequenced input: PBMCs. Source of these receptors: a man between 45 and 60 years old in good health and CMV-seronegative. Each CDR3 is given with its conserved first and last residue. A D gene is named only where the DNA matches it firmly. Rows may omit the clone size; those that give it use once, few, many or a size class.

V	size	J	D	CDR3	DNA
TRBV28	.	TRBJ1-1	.	CASSPPRGTNTEAFF	TGTGCCAGCAGTCCACCCCGGGGGACGAACACTGAAGCTTTCTTT
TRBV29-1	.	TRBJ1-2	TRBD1	CSGGTGPNYGYTF	TGCAGCGGGGGGACAGGGCCTAACTATGGCTACACCTTC
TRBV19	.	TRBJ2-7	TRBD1	CASRDSGTGRYEQYF	TGTGCCAGTAGAGACTCAGGGACAGGGCGGTACGAGCAGTACTTC
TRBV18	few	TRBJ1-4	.	CASSLLAGEKLFF	TGTGCCAGCTCCCTCCTGGCCGGGGAAAAACTGTTTTTT
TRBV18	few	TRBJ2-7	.	CASSPPIRYYEQYF	TGTGCCAGCTCACCACCCATCAGGTACTACGAGCAGTACTTC
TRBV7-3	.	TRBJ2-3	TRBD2	CASSFRGADTQYF	TGTGCCAGCAGCTTCCGGGGGGCAGATACGCAGTATTTT
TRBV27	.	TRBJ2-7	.	CASSLSGRGRSYEQYF	TGTGCCAGCAGTTTATCGGGCAGGGGTCGCTCCTACGAGCAGTACTTC
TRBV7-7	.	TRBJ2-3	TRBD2	CASSLVGGKGDTQYF	TGTGCTAGCAGCTTAGTCGGGGGGAAAGGAGATACGCAGTATTTT
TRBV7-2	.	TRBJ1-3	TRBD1	CASSLTGTGSGNTIYF	TGTGCCAGCAGCTTAACTGGGACAGGCTCTGGAAACACCATATATTTT
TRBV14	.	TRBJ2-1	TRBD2	CASSHSLAGGRNEQFF	TGTGCCAGCAGCCATTCTCTAGCGGGGGGCCGGAATGAGCAGTTCTTC
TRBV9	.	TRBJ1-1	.	CASSVDRNTEAFF	TGTGCCAGCAGCGTGGACAGGAACACTGAAGCTTTCTTT
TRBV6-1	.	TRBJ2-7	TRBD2	CASVGELAGAYEQYF	TGTGCCAGCGTGGGAGAACTAGCGGGTGCCTACGAGCAGTACTTC
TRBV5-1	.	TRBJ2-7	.	CASTSNRLGGVYEQYF	TGCGCCAGCACATCAAACCGGCTAGGCGGGGTCTACGAGCAGTACTTC
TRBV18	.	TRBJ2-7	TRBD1	CASSPPGTAYEQYF	TGTGCCAGCTCACCACCGGGGACAGCCTACGAGCAGTACTTC
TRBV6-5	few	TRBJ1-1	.	CASSEGLGAFF	TGTGCCAGCAGTGAAGGACTTGGGGCTTTCTTT
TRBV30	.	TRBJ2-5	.	CAWSGQGETQYF	TGTGCCTGGAGTGGGCAGGGGGAGACCCAGTACTTC
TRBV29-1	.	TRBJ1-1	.	CSLSTGAMNTEAFF	TGCAGCCTGTCGACAGGCGCGATGAACACTGAAGCTTTCTTT
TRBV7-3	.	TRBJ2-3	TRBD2	CASSLYGAAGAGTDTQYF	TGTGCCAGCAGCTTATATGGGGCGGCGGGAGCGGGCACAGATACGCAGTATTTT
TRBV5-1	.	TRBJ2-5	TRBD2	CASSLAAIAGRSYQETQYF	TGCGCCAGCAGCTTGGCCGCGATAGCGGGGCGATCGTACCAAGAGACCCAGTACTTC
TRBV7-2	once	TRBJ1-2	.	CASSLAGYGYTF	TGTGCCAGCAGCTTAGCCGGCTATGGCTACACCTTC
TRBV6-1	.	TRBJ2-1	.	CASSENLQPPDNEQFF	TGTGCCAGCAGTGAAAATTTACAGCCGCCAGACAATGAGCAGTTCTTC
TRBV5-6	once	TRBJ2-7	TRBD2	CASSRRTTRTSSSYEQYF	TGTGCCAGCAGCCGCAGGACCACCCGGACTAGCAGCTCCTACGAGCAGTACTTC
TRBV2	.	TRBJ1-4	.	CASSVGGKGTNEKLFF	TGTGCCAGCAGTGTCGGCGGGAAGGGAACTAATGAAAAACTGTTTTTT
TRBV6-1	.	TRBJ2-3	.	CASSRAVTDTQYF	TGTGCCAGCAGTAGAGCGGTCACAGATACGCAGTATTTT
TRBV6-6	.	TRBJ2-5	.	CASRPGQETQYF	TGTGCCAGCAGACCCGGGCAAGAGACCCAGTACTTC
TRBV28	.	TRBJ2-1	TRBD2	CASSPGFLAGEFYEQFF	TGTGCCAGCAGTCCCGGTTTTCTTGCGGGAGAGTTCTATGAGCAGTTCTTC
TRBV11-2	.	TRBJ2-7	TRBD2	CASSPDGGALWGEQYF	TGTGCCAGCAGCCCCGACGGGGGGGCCCTCTGGGGCGAGCAGTACTTC
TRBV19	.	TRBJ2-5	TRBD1	CASSPGTGVTETQYF	TGTGCCAGTAGTCCCGGGACAGGGGTTACGGAGACCCAGTACTTC
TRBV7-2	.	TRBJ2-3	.	CASSRDGGMGPSTDTQYF	TGTGCCAGCAGCCGGGACGGGGGAATGGGGCCTAGCACAGATACGCAGTATTTT
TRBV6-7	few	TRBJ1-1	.	CASSYVNTEAFF	TGTGCCAGCAGTTACGTTAATACTGAAGCTTTCTTT
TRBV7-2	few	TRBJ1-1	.	CASSLASGQFEAFF	TGTGCCAGCAGCTTAGCTTCAGGCCAGTTTGAAGCTTTCTTT
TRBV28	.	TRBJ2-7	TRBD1	CASSLYKPGGYEQYF	TGTGCCAGCAGTTTATACAAGCCAGGGGGTTACGAGCAGTACTTC
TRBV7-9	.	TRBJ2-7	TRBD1	CSSSFGTGPYEQYF	TGTTCCAGCAGCTTTGGGACAGGGCCGTACGAGCAGTACTTC
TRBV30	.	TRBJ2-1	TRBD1	CAWSGNRGPTEQFF	TGTGCCTGGAGTGGGAACAGGGGCCCGACCGAGCAGTTCTTC
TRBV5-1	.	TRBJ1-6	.	CASSLGVRGFSDSPLHF	TGCGCCAGCAGCTTGGGTGTCAGGGGATTTAGCGATTCACCCCTCCACTTT
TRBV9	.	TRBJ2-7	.	CASSASVPGEQYF	TGTGCCAGCAGCGCATCAGTCCCCGGGGAGCAGTACTTC
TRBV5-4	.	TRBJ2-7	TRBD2	CASSSALRGGASYEQYF	TGTGCCAGCAGCTCGGCCTTACGGGGGGGGGCCTCCTACGAGCAGTACTTC
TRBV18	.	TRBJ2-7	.	CASSPAGTGLYEQYF	TGTGCCAGCTCACCAGCCGGGACGGGACTCTACGAGCAGTACTTC
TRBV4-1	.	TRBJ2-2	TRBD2	CASSQGRTSSMNTGELFF	TGCGCCAGCAGCCAAGGCCGGACTAGCTCCATGAACACCGGGGAGCTGTTTTTT
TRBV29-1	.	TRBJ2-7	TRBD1	CSTGQGSPYEQYF	TGCAGCACCGGACAGGGGTCGCCCTACGAGCAGTACTTC
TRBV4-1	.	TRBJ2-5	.	CASSRRPGTEETQYF	TGCGCCAGCAGCCGGCGACCCGGGACTGAAGAGACCCAGTACTTC
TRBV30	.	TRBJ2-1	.	CAWSVGGRPADEQFF	TGTGCCTGGAGTGTAGGCGGGCGCCCAGCCGATGAGCAGTTCTTC
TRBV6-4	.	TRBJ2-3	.	CASSESRTDTQYF	TGTGCCAGCAGTGAGTCTAGAACAGATACGCAGTATTTT
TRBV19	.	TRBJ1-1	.	CASKRGILNTEAFF	TGTGCCAGTAAGCGGGGGATACTGAACACTGAAGCTTTCTTT
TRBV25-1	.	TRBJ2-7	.	CASGRQHYEQYF	TGTGCCAGCGGTCGACAGCACTACGAGCAGTACTTC
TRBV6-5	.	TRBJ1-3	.	CASSFGQLNSGNTIYF	TGTGCCAGCAGTTTCGGACAACTGAACTCTGGAAACACCATATATTTT
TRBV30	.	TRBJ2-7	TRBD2	CAWRAPTSGSFYEQYF	TGTGCCTGGAGGGCGCCAACTAGCGGGAGCTTCTACGAGCAGTACTTC
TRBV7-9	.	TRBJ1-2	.	CASSPSGSNDYGYTF	TGTGCCAGCAGCCCTTCCGGGAGCAACGACTATGGCTACACCTTC
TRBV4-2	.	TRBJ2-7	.	CASSQELHGYEQYF	TGTGCCAGCAGCCAAGAATTACACGGGTACGAGCAGTACTTC
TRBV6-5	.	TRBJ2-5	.	CASSEPGVETQYF	TGTGCCAGCAGTGAGCCCGGTGTAGAGACCCAGTACTTC
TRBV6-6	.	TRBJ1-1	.	CASSYSRATEAFF	TGTGCCAGCAGTTACTCGCGCGCCACTGAAGCTTTCTTT